These 18 T cell receptor beta chains originate from one sample sequenced in a study of cytotoxic CD8 clonotypes in ibrutinib-treated CLL. The method was immunoSEQ multiplex PCR; TCRdb's version includes in-frame clones alone and lacks a portion of them. The sample yields 75,000 to 80,000 clones, around 78% seen once. Sequenced here: PBMCs, sampled after 24 months of ibrutinib treatment. Source of these receptors: a human donor with chronic lymphocytic leukemia.

In nucleotides, the CDR3 is TGTGCCAGCAGCTTAGCTTCAGCGAACAAAGAGACCCAGTACTTC. Encoded protein: CASSLASANKETQYF. This chain connects TRBV7-6 to TRBJ2-5, with D hard to call. V lost 0 bases and J lost 3, with 11 bases in between. The CDR3 loop spans 15 amino acids. CDR1 is SGHVS and CDR2 is FNYEAQ in the germline V gene.

The chain has TRBV5-4 and TRBJ2-1, with TRBD2 matching over 10 bases. The CDR3 is 16 residues long. Trimming removed 0 bases from V and 0 bases from J; junction bases left unmatched: 0. Germline CDR1 and CDR2: SGHNT and YYREEE (reference sequence). The CDR3 nucleotides read TGTGCCAGCAGCTTGGCTAGCGGGAGCTCCTACAATGAGCAGTTCTTC. It specifies CASSLASGSSYNEQFF.

This clone was seen once. The rearrangement links TRBV6-1 to TRBJ2-3; a possible D gene is TRBD2 (5 bases). CDR1 MNHNS and CDR2 SASEGT come from the germline V gene. This CDR3 has 16 amino acids. Trimming took off 1 base at V and 5 bases at J, with 16 bases between the two ends. CDR3 loop: CASSEGSSGVGDTQYF. CDR3 nucleotide sequence: TGTGCCAGCAGTGAAGGTTCCAGCGGAGTGGGAGATACGCAGTATTTT.

The chain carries TRBV6-1 and TRBJ1-5; D is uncertain. Germline V gene lookup returns CDR1 MNHNS and CDR2 SASEGT. Trimming stripped 6 bases from V and 4 bases from J, with 16 bases between. The CDR3 runs 15 residues. CDR3 DNA sequence: TGTGCCAGCAGCAGACGGTTTGATCTAAATCAGCCCCAGCATTTT. Residues: CASSRRFDLNQPQHF.

The genes are TRBV10-3 and TRBJ2-5; D gene ambiguous. The CDR3 sequence is 16 residues long. CDR1 ENHRY and CDR2 SYGVKD come from the germline V gene. V lost 3 bases and J 1 base, leaving 15 bases between the germline ends. The CDR3: CAISDRSGQAQETQYF. The CDR3 nucleotides are TGTGCCATCAGTGACCGATCCGGGCAGGCCCAAGAGACCCAGTACTTC.

The chain is built from TRBV6-6 and TRBJ1-5; 7 bases are a match to TRBD1. Germline trimming cut 8 bases from V and 2 bases from J; bases unmatched to any gene: 9. Germline V gene sequence: CDR1 MNHNY, CDR2 SVGAGI (reference sequence). The CDR3 has 15 amino acids. Here the CDR3 reads CASLGDQGGNQPQHF. CDR3 coding DNA: TGTGCCAGCCTTGGGGATCAGGGGGGCAATCAGCCCCAGCATTTT.

The rearrangement joins TRBV6-5 to TRBJ2-5; D is possibly TRBD2 (6 bases). The CDR3 extends over 14 amino acids. V lost 6 bases to trimming and J lost 4 bases, with 15 bases between them. Germline loops: CDR1 MNHEY, CDR2 SVGAGI. The CDR3 region has the DNA TGTGCCAGCAGCGATGCGGGGATCGGAGAGACCCAGTACTTC. This gives the protein CASSDAGIGETQYF.

V and J are TRBV10-3 and TRBJ1-2, with 9 bases matching TRBD1. The CDR3 totals 14 residues. V was pared by 6 bases and J by 2 bases, with 4 bases of the junction left unmatched. The germline CDR1 and CDR2 sequences are ENHRY and SYGVKD. The DNA for the CDR3 is TGTGCCATCAGCTTGACAGGGGGGAACTATGGCTACACCTTC. Translating gives CAISLTGGNYGYTF.

The chain employs TRBV19 and TRBJ2-2; 10 positions agree with TRBD2. CDR3 size: 18 residues. The germline gives CDR1 LNHDA, CDR2 SQIVND (reference sequence). Trimming took 5 bases from V and 1 from J; bases not matched to a gene: 10. As DNA, the CDR3 is TGTGCCAGTAGTCTGCAACCAAGACTAGCGGGGAACACCGGGGAGCTGTTTTTT. It encodes CASSLQPRLAGNTGELFF.

The chain is built from TRBV15 and TRBJ2-1, with 7 nucleotides matching TRBD2. The CDR3 contains 13 residues. V was clipped by 8 bases and J by 5 bases; unmatched bases: 6. Germline V gene sequence: CDR1 LNHNV, CDR2 YYDKDF (reference sequence). This CDR3 reads CATRTLADNEQFF. CDR3 coding DNA: TGTGCCACCCGCACCCTAGCGGACAATGAGCAGTTCTTC.

The chain carries TRBV11-2 and TRBJ2-5; TRBD1 might be the D (6 bases). The germline V and J ends were trimmed by 4 bases and 5 bases, with 14 bases remaining between them. Germline V lookup: CDR1 SGHAT, CDR2 FQNNGV. This CDR3 has 14 residues. CDR3 DNA: TGTGCCAGCAGCTCCTTACAGGGTTCGGAGACCCAGTACTTC. Translating it yields CASSSLQGSETQYF.

The V and J genes are TRBV19 and TRBJ2-7; D uncertain. From germline, CDR1 is LNHDA and CDR2 SQIVND (reference sequence). V lost 4 bases and J lost 0, with 13 bases in between. The CDR3 is 15 amino acids. CDR3 loop: CASSSLGTFSYEQYF. The CDR3 nucleotides are TGTGCCAGTAGTAGTTTGGGCACTTTCTCCTACGAGCAGTACTTC.

This chain links TRBV7-2 with TRBJ2-2; D ambiguous. Germline CDR1 SGHTA, CDR2 FQGNSA. V was pared by 2 bases and J by 6 bases, with 16 bases between. The CDR3 is 16 residues long. The CDR3 is CASSLNGVLVAGELFF. CDR3 DNA: TGTGCCAGCAGCTTAAATGGGGTGTTGGTAGCCGGGGAGCTGTTTTTT.

The chain recombines TRBV2 with TRBJ2-7; D gene uncertain. The CDR3 spans 11 residues. The germline V and J ends were trimmed by 4 bases and 5 bases, with 6 bases remaining between them. In germline, CDR1 is SNHLY, CDR2 FYNNEI. The CDR3 sequence is CASSGADEQYF. The CDR3, as DNA: TGTGCCAGCAGTGGGGCTGACGAGCAGTACTTC. The variable domain in full, completed from reference TRBV2 and TRBJ2-7, reads EPEVTQTPSHQVTQMGQEVILRCVPISNHLYFYWYRQILGQKVEFLVSFYNNEISEKSEIFDDQFSVERPDGSNFTLKIRSTKLEDSAMYFCASSGADEQYFGPGTRLTVT.

Only one count was recorded for this clone. V and J are TRBV28 and TRBJ2-7; a possible D gene is TRBD2 (5 bases). V was shortened by 6 bases and J by 3 bases, with 9 bases between the two germline ends. The germline gives CDR1 MDHEN, CDR2 SYDVKM. This CDR3 is 12 amino acids long. The CDR3 is CASSERSYEQYF. The CDR3 region has the DNA TGTGCCAGCAGCGAGCGGAGCTACGAGCAGTACTTC.

The rearrangement uses TRBV29-1 and TRBJ2-3, with D possibly TRBD1 on 6 matching bases. Trimming took off 6 bases at V and 6 bases at J, with 13 bases between the two ends. The CDR3 extends over 12 amino acids. Germline-derived CDR1 and CDR2 are SQVTM and ANQGSEA. The CDR3 coding sequence is TGCAGCGTCCAATCAGGGGTGGATACGCAGTATTTT. This translates into CSVQSGVDTQYF.

The chain employs TRBV7-3 and TRBJ2-2; 7 nucleotides match TRBD2. Per germline, CDR1 SGHTA and CDR2 FQGTGA. After removal of 5 bases from V and 4 bases from J, the junction contained 13 bases not matched to a gene. This CDR3 contains 17 residues. The chain's CDR3 is CASSAKTSPATTGELFF. CDR3 in DNA: TGTGCCAGCAGCGCAAAGACTAGCCCCGCGACCACCGGGGAGCTGTTTTTT.

The CDR3 protein is CASSAGGMSQPQHF. The CDR3 DNA sequence: TGTGCCAGCAGCGCCGGGGGCATGAGTCAGCCCCAGCATTTT. The rearrangement uses TRBV9 and TRBJ1-5; possible D gene TRBD1, 6 bases. The CDR3 is 14 residues long. V lost 3 bases, J lost 6 bases, and 13 bases lay in between. Germline CDR1 SGDLS, CDR2 YYNGEE.